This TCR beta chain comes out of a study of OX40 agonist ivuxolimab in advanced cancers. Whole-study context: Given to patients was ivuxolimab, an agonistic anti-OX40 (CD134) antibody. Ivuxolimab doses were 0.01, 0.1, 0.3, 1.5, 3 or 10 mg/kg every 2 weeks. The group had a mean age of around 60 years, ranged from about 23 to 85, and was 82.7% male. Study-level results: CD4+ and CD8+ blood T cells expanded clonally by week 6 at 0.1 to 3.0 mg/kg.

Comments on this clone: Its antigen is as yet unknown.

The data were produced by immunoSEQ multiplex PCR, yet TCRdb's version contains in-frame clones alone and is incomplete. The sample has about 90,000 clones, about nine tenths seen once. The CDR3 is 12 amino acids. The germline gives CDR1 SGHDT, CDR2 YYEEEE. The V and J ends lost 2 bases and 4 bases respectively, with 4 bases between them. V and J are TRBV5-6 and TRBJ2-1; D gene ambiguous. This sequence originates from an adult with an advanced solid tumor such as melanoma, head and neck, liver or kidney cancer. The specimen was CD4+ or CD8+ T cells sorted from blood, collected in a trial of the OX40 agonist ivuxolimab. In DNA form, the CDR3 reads TGTGCCAGCAGCTTTGGTTACAATGAGCAGTTCTTC. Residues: CASSFGYNEQFF.